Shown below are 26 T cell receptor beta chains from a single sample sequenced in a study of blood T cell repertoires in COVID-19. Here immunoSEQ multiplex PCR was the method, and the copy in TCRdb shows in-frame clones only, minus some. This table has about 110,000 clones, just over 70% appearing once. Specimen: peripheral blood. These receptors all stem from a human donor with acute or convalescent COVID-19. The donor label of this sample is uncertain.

The CDR3 reads CASSRGPQSTDTQYF. The CDR3 DNA follows: TGCGCCAGCAGCCGCGGGCCGCAATCCACAGATACGCAGTATTTT. The chain uses TRBV5-1 and TRBJ2-3, with TRBD2 as a possible D gene (5 bases). The CDR3 runs to 15 residues. The germline CDR1 and CDR2 sequences are SGHRS and YFSETQ. The V end was cut by 4 bases, the J end by 2 bases, with 14 bases between.

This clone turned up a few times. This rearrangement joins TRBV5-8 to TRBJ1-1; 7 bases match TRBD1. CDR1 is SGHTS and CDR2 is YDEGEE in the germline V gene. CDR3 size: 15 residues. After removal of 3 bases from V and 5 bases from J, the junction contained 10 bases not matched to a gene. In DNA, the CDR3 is TGTGCCAGCAGCTCCGGACAGGCACGGAGGACTGAAGCTTTCTTT. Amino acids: CASSSGQARRTEAFF.

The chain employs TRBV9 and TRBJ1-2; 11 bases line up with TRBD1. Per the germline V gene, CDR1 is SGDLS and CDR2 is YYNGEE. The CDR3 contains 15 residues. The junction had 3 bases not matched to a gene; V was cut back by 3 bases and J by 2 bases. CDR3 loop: CASSGGQGENYGYTF. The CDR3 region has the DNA TGTGCCAGCAGCGGGGGACAGGGGGAGAACTATGGCTACACCTTC.

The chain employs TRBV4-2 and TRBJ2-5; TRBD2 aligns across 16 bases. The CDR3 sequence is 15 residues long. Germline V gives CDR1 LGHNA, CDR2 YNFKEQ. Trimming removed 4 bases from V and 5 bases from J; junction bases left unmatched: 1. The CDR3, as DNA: TGTGCCAGCAGCCCGGGACTAGCGGGGGGGGAGACCCAGTACTTC. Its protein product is CASSPGLAGGETQYF.

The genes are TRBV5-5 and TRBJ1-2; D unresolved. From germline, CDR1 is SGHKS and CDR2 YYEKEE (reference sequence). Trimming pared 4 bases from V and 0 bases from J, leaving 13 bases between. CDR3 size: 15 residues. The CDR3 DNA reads TGTGCCAGCAGCCCTCGACTAGTAGCTAACTATGGCTACACCTTC. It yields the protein CASSPRLVANYGYTF. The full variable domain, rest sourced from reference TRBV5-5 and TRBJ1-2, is DAGVTQSPTHLIKTRGQQVTLRCSPISGHKSVSWYQQVLGQGPQFIFQYYEKEERGRGNFPDRFSARQFPNYSSELNVNALLLGDSALYLCASSPRLVANYGYTFGSGTRLTVV.

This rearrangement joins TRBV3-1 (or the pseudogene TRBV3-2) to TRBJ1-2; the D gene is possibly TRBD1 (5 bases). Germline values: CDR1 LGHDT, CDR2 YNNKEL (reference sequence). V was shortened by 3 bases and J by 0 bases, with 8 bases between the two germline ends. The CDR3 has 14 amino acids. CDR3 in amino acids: CASSHTGANYGYTF. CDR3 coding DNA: TGTGCCAGCAGCCACACAGGAGCTAACTATGGCTACACCTTC.

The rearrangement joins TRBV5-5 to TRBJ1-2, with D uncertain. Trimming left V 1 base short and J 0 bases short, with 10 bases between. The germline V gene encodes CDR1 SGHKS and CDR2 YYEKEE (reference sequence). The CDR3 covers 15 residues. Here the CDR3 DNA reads TGTGCCAGCAGCTTGTTAGGGAGGGCTAACTATGGCTACACCTTC. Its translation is CASSLLGRANYGYTF.

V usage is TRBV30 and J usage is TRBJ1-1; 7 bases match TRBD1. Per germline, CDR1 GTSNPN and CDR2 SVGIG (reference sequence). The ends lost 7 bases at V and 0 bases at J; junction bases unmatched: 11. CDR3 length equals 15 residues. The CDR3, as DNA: TGTGCCTATATTTCGGACAGGCACGTGAACACTGAAGCTTTCTTT. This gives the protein CAYISDRHVNTEAFF.

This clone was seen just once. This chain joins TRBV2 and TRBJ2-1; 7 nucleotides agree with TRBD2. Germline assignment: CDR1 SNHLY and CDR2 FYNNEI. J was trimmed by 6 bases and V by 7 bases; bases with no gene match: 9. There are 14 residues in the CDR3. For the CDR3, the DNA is TGTGCCAGCAAGACTAGCCGGTCTCGCAATGAGCAGTTCTTC. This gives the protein CASKTSRSRNEQFF.

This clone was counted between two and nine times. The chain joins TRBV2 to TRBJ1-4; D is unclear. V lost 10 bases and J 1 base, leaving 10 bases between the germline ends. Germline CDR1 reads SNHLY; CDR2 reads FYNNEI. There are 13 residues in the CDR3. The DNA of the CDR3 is TGTGCCACCGAGAGGAGAACTAATGAAAAACTGTTTTTT. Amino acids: CATERRTNEKLFF.

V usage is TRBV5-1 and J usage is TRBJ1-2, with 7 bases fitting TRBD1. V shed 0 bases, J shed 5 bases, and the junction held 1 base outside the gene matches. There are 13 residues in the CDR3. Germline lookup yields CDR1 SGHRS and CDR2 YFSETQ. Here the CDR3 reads CASSLEQGYGYTF. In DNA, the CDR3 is TGCGCCAGCAGCTTGGAACAGGGGTATGGCTACACCTTC.

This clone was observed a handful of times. The CDR3 sequence is CASSQGGGKGWYGYTF. Here the CDR3 DNA reads TGCGCCAGCAGCCAAGGGGGAGGAAAGGGGTGGTATGGCTACACCTTC. This sequence joins TRBV4-1 and TRBJ1-2, with D possibly matching TRBD1 (5 bases). The germline V gene has CDR1 MGHRA and CDR2 YSYEKL. The CDR3 sequence is 16 residues long. Trimming removed 1 base at V and 5 bases at J, with 17 bases between.

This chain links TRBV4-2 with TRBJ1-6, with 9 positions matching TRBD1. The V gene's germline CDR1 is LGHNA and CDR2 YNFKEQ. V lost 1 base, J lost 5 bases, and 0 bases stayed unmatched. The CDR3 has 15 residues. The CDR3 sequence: CASSQGDRDNSPLHF. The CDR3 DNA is TGTGCCAGCAGCCAAGGGGACAGGGATAATTCACCCCTCCACTTT.

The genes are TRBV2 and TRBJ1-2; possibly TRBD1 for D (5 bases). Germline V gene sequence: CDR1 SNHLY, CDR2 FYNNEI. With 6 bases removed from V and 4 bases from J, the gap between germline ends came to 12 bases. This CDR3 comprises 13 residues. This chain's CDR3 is CASRAGQFYGYTF. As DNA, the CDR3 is TGTGCCAGCAGAGCGGGGCAGTTCTATGGCTACACCTTC.

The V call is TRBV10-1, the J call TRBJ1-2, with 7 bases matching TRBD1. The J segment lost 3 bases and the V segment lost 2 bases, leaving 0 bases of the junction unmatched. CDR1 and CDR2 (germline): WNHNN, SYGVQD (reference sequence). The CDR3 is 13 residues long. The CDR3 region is CASSEDRDYGYTF. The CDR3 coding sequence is TGCGCCAGCAGTGAGGACAGGGACTATGGCTACACCTTC.

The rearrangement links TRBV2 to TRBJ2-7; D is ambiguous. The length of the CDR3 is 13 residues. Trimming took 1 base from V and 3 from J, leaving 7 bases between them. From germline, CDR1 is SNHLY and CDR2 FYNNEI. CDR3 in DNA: TGTGCCAGCAGTGAAGTTCTCGGCTACGAGCAGTACTTC. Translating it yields CASSEVLGYEQYF.

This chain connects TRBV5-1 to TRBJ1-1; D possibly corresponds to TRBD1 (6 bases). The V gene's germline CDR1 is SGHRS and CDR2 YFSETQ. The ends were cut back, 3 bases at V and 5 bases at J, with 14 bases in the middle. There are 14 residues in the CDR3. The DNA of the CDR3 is TGCGCCAGCAGCTCCGGGACAACGGGGACTGAAGCTTTCTTT. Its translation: CASSSGTTGTEAFF.

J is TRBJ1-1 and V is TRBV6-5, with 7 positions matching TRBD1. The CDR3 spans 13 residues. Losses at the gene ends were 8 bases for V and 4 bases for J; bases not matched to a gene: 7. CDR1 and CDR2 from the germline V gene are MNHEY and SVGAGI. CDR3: CASRDRVSTEAFF. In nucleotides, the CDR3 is TGTGCCAGCCGCGACAGGGTATCCACTGAAGCTTTCTTT.

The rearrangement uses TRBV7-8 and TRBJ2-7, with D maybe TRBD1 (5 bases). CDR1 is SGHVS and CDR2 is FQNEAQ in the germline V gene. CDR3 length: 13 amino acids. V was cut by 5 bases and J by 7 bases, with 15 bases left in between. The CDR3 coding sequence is TGTGCCAGCAGCCTCATTTCACAGGCTGAGCAGTACTTC. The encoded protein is CASSLISQAEQYF.

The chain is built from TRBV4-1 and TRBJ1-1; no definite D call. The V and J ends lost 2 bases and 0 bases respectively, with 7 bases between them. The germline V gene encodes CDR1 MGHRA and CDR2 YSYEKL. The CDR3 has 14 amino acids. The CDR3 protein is CASSQLEMNTEAFF. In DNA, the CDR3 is TGCGCCAGCAGCCAACTGGAGATGAACACTGAAGCTTTCTTT.

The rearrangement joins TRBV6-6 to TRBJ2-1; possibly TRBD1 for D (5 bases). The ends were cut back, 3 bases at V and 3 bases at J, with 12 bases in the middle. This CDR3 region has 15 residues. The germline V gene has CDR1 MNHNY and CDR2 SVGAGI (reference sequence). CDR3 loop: CASSYSQGIYNEQFF. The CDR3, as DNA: TGTGCCAGCAGTTATAGTCAGGGAATCTACAATGAGCAGTTCTTC.

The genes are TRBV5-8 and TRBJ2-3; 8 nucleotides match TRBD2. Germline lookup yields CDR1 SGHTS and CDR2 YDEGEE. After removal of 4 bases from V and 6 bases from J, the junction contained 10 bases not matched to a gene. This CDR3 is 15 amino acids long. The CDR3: CASSPGTRWGDTQYF. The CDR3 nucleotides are TGTGCCAGCAGCCCCGGGACTAGGTGGGGGGATACGCAGTATTTT.

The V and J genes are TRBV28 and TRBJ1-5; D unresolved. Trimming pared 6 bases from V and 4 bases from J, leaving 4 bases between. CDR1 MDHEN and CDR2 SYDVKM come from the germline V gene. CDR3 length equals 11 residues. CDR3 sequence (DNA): TGTGCCAGCAGAACAAATCAGCCCCAGCATTTT. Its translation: CASRTNQPQHF.

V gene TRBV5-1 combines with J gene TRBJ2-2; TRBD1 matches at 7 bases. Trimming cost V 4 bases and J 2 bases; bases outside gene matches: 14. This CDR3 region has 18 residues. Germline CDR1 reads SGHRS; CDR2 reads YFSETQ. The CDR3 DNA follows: TGCGCCAGCAGCAACACCCTGGTGGGACAGACAAACACCGGGGAGCTGTTTTTT. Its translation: CASSNTLVGQTNTGELFF.

The CDR3 DNA is TGTGCCAGCAGCCTATGGACAGTAGGCTCACCCCTCCACTTT. Its protein product is CASSLWTVGSPLHF. The chain links TRBV27 to TRBJ1-6; D is perhaps TRBD1 (6 bases). Looked up from germline, CDR1 is MNHEY and CDR2 is SMNVEV (reference sequence). Trimming shortened V by 6 bases and J by 10 bases, and 16 bases separated the two germline ends. This CDR3 contains 14 residues.

The chain's CDR3 is CAWSVQGAGYTF. The CDR3 DNA is TGTGCCTGGAGTGTACAGGGTGCTGGCTACACCTTC. The chain combines TRBV30 with TRBJ1-2, with a possible D match to TRBD1 (6 bases). The CDR3 is 12 amino acids. Germline CDR1 is GTSNPN and CDR2 is SVGIG (reference sequence). V shed 0 bases and J shed 7 bases, with 9 bases lying between them.